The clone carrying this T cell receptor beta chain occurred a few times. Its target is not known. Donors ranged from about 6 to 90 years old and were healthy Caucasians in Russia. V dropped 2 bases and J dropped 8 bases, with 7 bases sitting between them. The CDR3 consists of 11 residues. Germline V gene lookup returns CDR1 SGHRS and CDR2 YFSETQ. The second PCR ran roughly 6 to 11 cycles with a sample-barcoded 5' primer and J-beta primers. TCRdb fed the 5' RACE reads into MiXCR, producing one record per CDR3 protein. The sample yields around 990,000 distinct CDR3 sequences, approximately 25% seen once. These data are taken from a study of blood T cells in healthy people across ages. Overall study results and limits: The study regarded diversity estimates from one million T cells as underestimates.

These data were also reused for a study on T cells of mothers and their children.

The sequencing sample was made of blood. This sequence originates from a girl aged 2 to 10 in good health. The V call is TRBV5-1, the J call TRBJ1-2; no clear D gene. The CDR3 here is CASSFPMGYTF. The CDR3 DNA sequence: TGCGCCAGCAGCTTCCCAATGGGCTACACCTTC.